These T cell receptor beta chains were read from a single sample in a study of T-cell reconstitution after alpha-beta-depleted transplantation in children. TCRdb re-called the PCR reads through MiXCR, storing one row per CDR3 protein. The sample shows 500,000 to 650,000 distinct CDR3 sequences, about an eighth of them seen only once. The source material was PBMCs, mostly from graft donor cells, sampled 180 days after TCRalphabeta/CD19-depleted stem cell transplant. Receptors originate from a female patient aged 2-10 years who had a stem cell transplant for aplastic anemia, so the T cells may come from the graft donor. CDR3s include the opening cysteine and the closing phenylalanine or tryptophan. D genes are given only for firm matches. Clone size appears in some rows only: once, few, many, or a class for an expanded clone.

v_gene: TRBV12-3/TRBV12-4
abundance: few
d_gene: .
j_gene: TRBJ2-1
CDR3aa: CASSEPVGEQFF
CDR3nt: TGTGCCAGCAGTGAACCAGTGGGTGAGCAGTTCTTC

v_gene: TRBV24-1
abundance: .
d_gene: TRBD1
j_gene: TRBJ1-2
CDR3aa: CATSERTGGDYGYTF
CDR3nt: TGTGCCACCAGTGAGCGGACAGGGGGCGACTATGGCTACACCTTC

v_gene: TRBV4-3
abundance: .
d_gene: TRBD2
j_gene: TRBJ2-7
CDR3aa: CASSRGTSGRGYEQYF
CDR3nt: TGCGCCAGCAGCCGAGGGACTAGCGGGAGAGGTTACGAGCAGTACTTC

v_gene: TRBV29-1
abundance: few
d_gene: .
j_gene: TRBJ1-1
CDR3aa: CSVVVRGGGAVLEAFF
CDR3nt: TGCAGCGTTGTCGTCAGGGGCGGGGGGGCTGTTCTTGAAGCTTTCTTT

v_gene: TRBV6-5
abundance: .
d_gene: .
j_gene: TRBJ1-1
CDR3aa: CASSLAGNEAFF
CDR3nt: TGTGCCAGCAGTTTGGCAGGGAACGAAGCTTTCTTT

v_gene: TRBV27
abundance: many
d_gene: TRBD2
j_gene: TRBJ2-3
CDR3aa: CASSLGLAGESDTQYF
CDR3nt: TGTGCCAGCAGTTTGGGGCTAGCGGGAGAGTCAGATACGCAGTATTTT

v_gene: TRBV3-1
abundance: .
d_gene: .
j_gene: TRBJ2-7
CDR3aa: CASSRSEREQYF
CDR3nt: TGTGCCAGCAGCCGCTCAGAGCGGGAGCAGTACTTC

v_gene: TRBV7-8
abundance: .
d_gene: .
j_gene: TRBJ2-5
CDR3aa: CASSLVGRGRFKETQYF
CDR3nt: TGTGCCAGCAGCTTAGTGGGTCGGGGCAGGTTCAAAGAGACCCAGTACTTC

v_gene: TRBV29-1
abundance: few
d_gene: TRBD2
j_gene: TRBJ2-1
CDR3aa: CSVESRFQWLAGNSSNEQFF
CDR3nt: TGCAGCGTTGAATCACGGTTTCAATGGCTAGCGGGTAACAGCTCCAATGAGCAGTTCTTC

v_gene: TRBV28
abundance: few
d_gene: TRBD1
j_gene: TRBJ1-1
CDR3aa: CASILGDSLWNTEAFF
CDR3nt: TGTGCCAGCATCTTAGGGGACAGCCTCTGGAACACTGAAGCTTTCTTT

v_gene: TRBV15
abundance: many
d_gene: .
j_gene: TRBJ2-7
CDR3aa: CATSRDLAAPYEQYF
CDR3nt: TGTGCCACCAGCAGAGATCTGGCAGCCCCCTACGAGCAGTACTTC

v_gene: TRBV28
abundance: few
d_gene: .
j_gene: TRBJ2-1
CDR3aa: CASSSRATWFF
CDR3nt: TGTGCCAGCAGTTCCCGCGCAACATGGTTCTTC

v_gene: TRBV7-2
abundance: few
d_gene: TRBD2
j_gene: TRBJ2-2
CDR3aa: CASGGLAGALDTGELFF
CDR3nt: TGTGCCAGCGGGGGGTTAGCGGGAGCATTGGACACCGGGGAGCTGTTTTTT

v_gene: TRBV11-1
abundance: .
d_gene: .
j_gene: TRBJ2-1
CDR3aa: CASSLVVGGSSYNEQFF
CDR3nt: TGTGCCAGCAGCTTGGTGGTTGGGGGGAGCTCCTACAATGAGCAGTTCTTC

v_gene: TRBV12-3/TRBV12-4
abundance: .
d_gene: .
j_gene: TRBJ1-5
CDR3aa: CASRGWIGQPQHF
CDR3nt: TGTGCCAGCAGGGGTTGGATCGGTCAGCCCCAGCATTTT

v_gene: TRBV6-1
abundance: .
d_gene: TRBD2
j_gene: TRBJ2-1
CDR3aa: CASPALAGGLYNEQFF
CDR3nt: TGTGCCAGCCCGGCACTAGCGGGTGGACTCTACAATGAGCAGTTCTTC

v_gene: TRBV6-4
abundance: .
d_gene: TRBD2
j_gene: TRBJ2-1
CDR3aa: CASSDLAGPIDEQFF
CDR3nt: TGTGCCAGCAGTGACTTAGCGGGACCTATCGATGAGCAGTTCTTC

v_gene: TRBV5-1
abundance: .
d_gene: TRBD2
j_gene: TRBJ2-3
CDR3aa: CASSFRVAGGLTDTQYF
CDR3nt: TGCGCCAGCAGCTTTCGGGTAGCGGGAGGGCTCACAGATACGCAGTATTTT

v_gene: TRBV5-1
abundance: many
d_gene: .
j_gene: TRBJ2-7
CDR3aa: CASSGATYEQYF
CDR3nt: TGCGCCAGCAGCGGCGCCACCTACGAGCAGTACTTC

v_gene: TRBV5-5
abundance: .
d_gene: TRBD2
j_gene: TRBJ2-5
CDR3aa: CASSLVRASGQETQYF
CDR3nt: TGTGCCAGCAGCTTGGTTAGGGCTAGCGGGCAAGAGACCCAGTACTTC

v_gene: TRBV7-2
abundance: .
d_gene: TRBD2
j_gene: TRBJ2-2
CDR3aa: CASSSDSGRSTGELFF
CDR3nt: TGTGCCAGCAGCTCCGATAGCGGGAGATCCACCGGGGAGCTGTTTTTT

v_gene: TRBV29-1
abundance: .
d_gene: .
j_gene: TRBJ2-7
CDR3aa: CSVARVDAGEQYF
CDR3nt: TGCAGCGTTGCCAGGGTCGACGCGGGCGAGCAGTACTTC

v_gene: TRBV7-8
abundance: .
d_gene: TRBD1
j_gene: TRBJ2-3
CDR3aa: CASSLAGQRVRTDTQYF
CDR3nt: TGTGCCAGCAGCTTAGCGGGACAGAGAGTTCGCACAGATACGCAGTATTTT

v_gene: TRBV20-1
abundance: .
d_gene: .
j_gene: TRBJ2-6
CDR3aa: CSARDPVTSTGANVLTF
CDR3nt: TGCAGTGCTAGAGATCCTGTAACTAGTACCGGGGCCAACGTCCTGACTTTC

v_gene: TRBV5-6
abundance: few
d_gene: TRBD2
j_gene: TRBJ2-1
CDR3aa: CASSPIPLAGGHRRSSYNEQFF
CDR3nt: TGTGCCAGCAGCCCAATCCCACTAGCGGGAGGACACCGTAGGAGCTCCTACAATGAGCAGTTCTTC

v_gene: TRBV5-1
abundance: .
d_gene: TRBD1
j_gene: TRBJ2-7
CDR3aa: CASSSRPAATGGYF
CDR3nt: TGCGCCAGCAGCTCTCGGCCCGCCGCGACAGGGGGGTACTTC

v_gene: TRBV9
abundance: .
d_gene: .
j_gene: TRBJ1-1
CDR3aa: CASSVELVNTEAFF
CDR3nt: TGTGCCAGCAGCGTAGAACTGGTGAACACTGAAGCTTTCTTT

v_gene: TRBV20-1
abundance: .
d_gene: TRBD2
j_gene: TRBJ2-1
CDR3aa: CSARSLLAGPYNEQFF
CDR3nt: TGCAGTGCTAGATCTCTCCTAGCGGGACCCTACAATGAGCAGTTCTTC

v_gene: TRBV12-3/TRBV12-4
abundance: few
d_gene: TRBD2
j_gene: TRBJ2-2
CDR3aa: CASSLAAGGPGTGELFF
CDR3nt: TGTGCCAGCAGTTTAGCAGCGGGAGGGCCTGGCACCGGGGAGCTGTTTTTT

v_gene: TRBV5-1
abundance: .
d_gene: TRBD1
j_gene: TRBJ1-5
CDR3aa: CASSSGGYNQPQHF
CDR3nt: TGCGCCAGCAGCTCAGGGGGATACAATCAGCCCCAGCATTTT

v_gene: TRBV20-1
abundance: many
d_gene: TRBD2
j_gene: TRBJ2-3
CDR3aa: CSVYGLAGGFRTDTQYF
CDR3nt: TGCAGTGTCTACGGACTAGCGGGAGGATTTCGCACAGATACGCAGTATTTT

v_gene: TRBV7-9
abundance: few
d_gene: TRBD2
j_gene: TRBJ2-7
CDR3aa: CASSYVAGPSYEQYF
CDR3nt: TGTGCCAGCAGCTATGTAGCGGGGCCCTCCTACGAGCAGTACTTC

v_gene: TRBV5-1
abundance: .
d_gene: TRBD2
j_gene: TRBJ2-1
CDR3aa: CASSLGGGRGPVLIYNEQFF
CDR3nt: TGCGCCAGCAGCTTGGGGGGCGGGAGGGGGCCGGTCCTGATATACAATGAGCAGTTCTTC

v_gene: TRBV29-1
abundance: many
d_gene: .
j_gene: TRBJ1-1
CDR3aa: CSVDRVNTEAFF
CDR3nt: TGCAGCGTTGACAGGGTGAACACTGAAGCTTTCTTT

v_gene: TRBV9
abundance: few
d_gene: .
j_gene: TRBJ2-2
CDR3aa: CASSLVPKNTGELFF
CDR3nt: TGTGCCAGCAGCCTAGTACCTAAGAACACCGGGGAGCTGTTTTTT

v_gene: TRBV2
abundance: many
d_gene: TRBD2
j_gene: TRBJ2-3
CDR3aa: CASRLAGSSTDTQYF
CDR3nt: TGTGCCAGCCGGCTAGCGGGATCGAGCACAGATACGCAGTATTTT

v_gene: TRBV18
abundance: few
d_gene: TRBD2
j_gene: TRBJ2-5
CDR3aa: CASSPLAGSGETQYF
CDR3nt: TGTGCCAGCTCACCGCTAGCGGGATCTGGGGAGACCCAGTACTTC

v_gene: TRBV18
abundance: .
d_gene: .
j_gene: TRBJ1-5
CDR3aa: CASSEGTGGNQPQHF
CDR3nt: TGTGCCAGCTCCGAGGGGACCGGGGGCAATCAGCCCCAGCATTTT

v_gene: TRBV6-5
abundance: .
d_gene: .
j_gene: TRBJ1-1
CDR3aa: CASSYSSQGWGTEAFF
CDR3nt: TGTGCCAGCAGTTATTCCTCACAGGGATGGGGCACTGAAGCTTTCTTT

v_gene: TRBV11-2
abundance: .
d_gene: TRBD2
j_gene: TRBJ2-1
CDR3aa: CASSLGPGTSGRGEQFF
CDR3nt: TGTGCCAGCAGCTTAGGACCCGGGACTAGCGGGAGAGGGGAGCAGTTCTTC

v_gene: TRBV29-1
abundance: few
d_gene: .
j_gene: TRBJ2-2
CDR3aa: CSVPGDPPGVSGELFF
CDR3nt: TGCAGCGTTCCAGGGGACCCCCCCGGGGTGTCCGGGGAGCTGTTTTTT

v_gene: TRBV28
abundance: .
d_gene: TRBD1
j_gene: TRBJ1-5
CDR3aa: CASSWATGGNQPQHF
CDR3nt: TGTGCCAGCAGTTGGGCGACAGGGGGCAATCAGCCCCAGCATTTT

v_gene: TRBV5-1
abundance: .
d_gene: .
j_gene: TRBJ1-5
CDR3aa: CASSLDGQNQPRHF
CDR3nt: TGCGCCAGCAGCTTGGACGGGCAAAATCAGCCCCGGCATTTT

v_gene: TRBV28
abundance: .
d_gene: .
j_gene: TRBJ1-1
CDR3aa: CASSLYRGGYTEAFF
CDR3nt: TGTGCCAGCAGTTTATACCGGGGGGGCTACACTGAAGCTTTCTTT

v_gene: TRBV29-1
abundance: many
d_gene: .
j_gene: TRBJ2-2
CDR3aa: CSVWWAGELFF
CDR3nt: TGCAGCGTTTGGTGGGCCGGGGAGCTGTTTTTT

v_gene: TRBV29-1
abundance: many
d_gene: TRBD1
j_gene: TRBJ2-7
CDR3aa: CSGTGGLGEQYF
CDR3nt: TGCAGCGGCACAGGGGGCTTGGGGGAGCAGTACTTC

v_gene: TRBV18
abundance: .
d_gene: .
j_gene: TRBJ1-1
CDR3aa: CASSPSGPGGPPAFF
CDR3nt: TGTGCCAGCTCACCATCGGGGCCGGGAGGGCCCCCCGCTTTCTTT

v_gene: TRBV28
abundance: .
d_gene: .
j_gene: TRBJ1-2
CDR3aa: CASRAVVNYGYTF
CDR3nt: TGTGCCAGCAGGGCAGTGGTTAACTATGGCTACACCTTC

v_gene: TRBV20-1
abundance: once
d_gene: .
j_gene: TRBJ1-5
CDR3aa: CSASGGGTQPQHF
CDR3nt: TGCAGTGCTAGCGGGGGGGGAACTCAGCCCCAGCATTTT

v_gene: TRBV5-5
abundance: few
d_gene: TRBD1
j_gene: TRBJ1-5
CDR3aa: CASSFRQGPTADQPQHF
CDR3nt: TGTGCCAGCAGCTTCCGACAGGGTCCGACGGCCGATCAGCCCCAGCATTTT

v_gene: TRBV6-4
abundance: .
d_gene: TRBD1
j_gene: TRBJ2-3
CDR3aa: CASSDSAGGYVTDTQYF
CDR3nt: TGTGCCAGCAGTGACTCGGCAGGGGGCTATGTCACAGATACGCAGTATTTT

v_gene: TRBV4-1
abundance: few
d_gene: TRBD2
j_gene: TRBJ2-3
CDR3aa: CASSQVVAGITDTQYF
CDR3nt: TGCGCCAGCAGCCAAGTAGTAGCGGGGATCACAGATACGCAGTATTTT